What follows are 17 T cell receptor beta chains derived from one specimen sequenced in a study of T cells in Graves' hyperthyroidism and ophthalmopathy. RNA transcripts yielded amplified TCR beta CDR3 regions. TCR CDR3 underwent first-round RT-PCR with the HTBI primer set. One entry per CDR3 protein, called by TCRdb with MiXCR from the multiplex PCR reads. The sample lists roughly 600,000 distinct CDR3 sequences; roughly 15% were seen once. Sequencing was done on a sample of blood. The source is a woman between 50 and 59 years old with Graves' ophthalmopathy.

The V and J genes are TRBV5-1 and TRBJ1-6; D possibly corresponds to TRBD1 (5 bases). Deletions cut 2 bases from V and 7 bases from J, with 13 bases between. This CDR3 is 15 amino acids long. From germline, CDR1 is SGHRS and CDR2 YFSETQ. The CDR3 region is CASSLSGTENSPLHF. CDR3 bases: TGCGCCAGCAGCTTATCCGGGACGGAAAATTCACCCCTCCACTTT. The full variable domain, with the rest looked up from reference TRBV5-1 and TRBJ1-6, is KAGVTQTPRYLIKTRGQQVTLSCSPISGHRSVSWYQQTPGQGLQFLFEYFSETQRNKGNFPGRFSGRQFSNSRSEMNVSTLELGDSALYLCASSLSGTENSPLHFGNGTRLTVT.

This clonotype was recorded a few times. The chain uses TRBV19 and TRBJ2-1; 10 bases align to TRBD2. The CDR3 length is 12 residues. V lost 7 bases and J lost 9; bases outside the gene matches: 3. Germline-derived CDR1 and CDR2 are LNHDA and SQIVND (reference sequence). DNA of the CDR3: TGTGCCAGTAAAATAGCGGGAGGTGAGCAGTTCTTC. Its translation: CASKIAGGEQFF.

This clonotype has ten or more counts. This rearrangement joins TRBV20-1 to TRBJ2-1; no clear D gene. Germline values: CDR1 DFQATT, CDR2 SNEGSKA (reference sequence). The CDR3 totals 13 residues. V lost 8 bases and J 6 bases, leaving 17 bases between the germline ends. This chain's CDR3 is CSPKLRYPNEQFF. CDR3 nucleotide sequence: TGCAGTCCAAAATTAAGGTACCCCAATGAGCAGTTCTTC.

DNA for the CDR3: TGCAGTGCAACTAGCGGGAGGGTAGGCGGGGAGCTGTTTTTT. Its translation: CSATSGRVGGELFF. The chain has TRBV20-1 and TRBJ2-2, with 13 bases matching TRBD2. Losses at the gene ends were 6 bases for V and 7 bases for J; bases not matched to a gene: 5. The CDR3 has 14 residues. Germline V lookup: CDR1 DFQATT, CDR2 SNEGSKA (reference sequence).

The chain couples TRBV18 to TRBJ2-7; D unresolved. This CDR3 has 15 residues. V lost 1 base and J 0 bases, leaving 10 bases between the germline ends. CDR1 KGHSH and CDR2 LQKENI come from the germline V gene. The DNA of the CDR3 is TGTGCCAGCTCACCACTTAAGAGTAGCTCCTACGAGCAGTACTTC. Translating it yields CASSPLKSSSYEQYF.

This clonotype was observed a few times. This sequence joins TRBV12-3 or TRBV12-4 and TRBJ2-2; 15 bases are a match to TRBD2. This CDR3 contains 15 residues. With 10 bases clipped from V and 6 bases from J, the junction kept 6 bases outside the gene matches. This CDR3 is CANGLAGGPSGELFF. CDR3 sequence (DNA): TGTGCCAACGGACTAGCGGGAGGGCCTTCCGGGGAGCTGTTTTTT.

On this clonotype itself: A clone one base away is much larger, so this may be a read error. This chain joins TRBV28 and TRBJ2-1; maybe TRBD2 (6 bases). CDR1 is MDHEN and CDR2 is SYDVKM in the germline V gene. The length of the CDR3 is 18 residues. Between the trimmed V and J ends, which lost 5 bases and 4 bases, there was a span of 24 bases. CDR3 DNA: TGTGCCAGCAGTCAGCATCTGGGTGGGGCAGGGAGGTACAATGAGCAGTTCTTC. Its translation: CASSQHLGGAGRYNEQFF.

Concerning this clonotype: Because it lacks the conserved phenylalanine or tryptophan at the end, this CDR3 is likely a read error. V is TRBV4-3 and J is TRBJ2-5; TRBD2 aligns across 11 bases. Germline CDR1 LGHNA, CDR2 YSLEER. The CDR3 is 17 amino acids. After removal of 2 bases from V and 2 bases from J, the junction contained 7 bases not matched to a gene. CDR3 sequence: CASSQSTGLAEQETQYS. CDR3 in DNA: TGCGCCAGCAGCCAAAGCACGGGACTAGCGGAACAAGAGACCCAGTACTCC.

There are many counts of this clonotype. The V and J genes are TRBV27 and TRBJ2-7; tentatively, D is TRBD2 (5 bases). CDR1 and CDR2 (germline): MNHEY, SMNVEV (reference sequence). V lost 5 bases and J 2 bases, leaving 10 bases between the germline ends. The CDR3 is made up of 13 amino acids. This chain's CDR3 is CASSVGSAYEQYF. As DNA, the CDR3 is TGTGCCAGCAGTGTTGGTAGCGCCTACGAGCAGTACTTC.

Ten or more counts support this clonotype. This chain joins TRBV5-1 and TRBJ2-7, with 10 positions matching TRBD2. Trimming took 3 bases from V and 4 from J; bases not matched to a gene: 4. Germline lookup yields CDR1 SGHRS and CDR2 YFSETQ. This CDR3 contains 14 residues. The DNA of the CDR3 is TGCGCCAGCAGCTCTAGCGGGGGACCTTACGAGCAGTACTTC. As protein: CASSSSGGPYEQYF.

This clonotype was counted ten times or more. The chain has TRBV7-2 and TRBJ2-1; 8 bases are a match to TRBD2. J gave up 10 bases and V 4 bases, and 6 bases lay outside the gene matches. Germline V gene sequence: CDR1 SGHTA, CDR2 FQGNSA. CDR3 size: 13 residues. DNA for the CDR3: TGTGCCAGCAGCTCAAGGACTAGCCAGGAGCAGTTCTTC. It translates to CASSSRTSQEQFF. Full variable domain (outside the CDR3, taken from reference TRBV7-2 and TRBJ2-1): GAGVSQSPSNKVTEKGKDVELRCDPISGHTALYWYRQSLGQGLEFLIYFQGNSAPDKSGLPSDRFSAERTGGSVSTLTIQRTQQEDSAVYLCASSSRTSQEQFFGPGTRLTVL.

The V gene is TRBV4-3, the J gene TRBJ1-1; D unclear. Trimming took off 0 bases at V and 1 base at J, with 9 bases between the two ends. Germline CDR1 and CDR2: LGHNA and YSLEER. There are 15 residues in the CDR3. In DNA form, the CDR3 reads TGCGCCAGCAGCCAAGATATTACGGGGAACACTGAAGCTTTCTTT. Its protein product is CASSQDITGNTEAFF.

In this sample, this clonotype turned up a few times. V gene TRBV15 combines with J gene TRBJ2-7; a possible D gene is TRBD1 (6 bases). The germline gives CDR1 LNHNV, CDR2 YYDKDF (reference sequence). This CDR3 has 14 residues. Trimming pared 2 bases from V and 0 bases from J, leaving 8 bases between. In DNA form, the CDR3 reads TGTGCCACCAGCAGACGACAGGACTCCTACGAGCAGTACTTC. Translation gives CATSRRQDSYEQYF.

This clonotype was detected many times. The chain couples TRBV7-2 to TRBJ2-7; D remains unclear. V was shortened by 2 bases and J by 7 bases, with 6 bases between the two germline ends. The CDR3 is made up of 11 amino acids. Germline lookup yields CDR1 SGHTA and CDR2 FQGNSA. CDR3 DNA sequence: TGTGCCAGCAGCTTAAGGGTTGAGCAGTACTTC. Residues: CASSLRVEQYF.

This clonotype has more than one count but fewer than ten. The chain couples TRBV20-1 to TRBJ1-5, with D perhaps matching TRBD1 (5 bases). The V gene lost 0 bases and the J gene lost 3 bases, with 12 bases spanning the gap. The length of the CDR3 is 15 residues. Germline-derived CDR1 and CDR2 are DFQATT and SNEGSKA (reference sequence). CDR3 nucleotides: TGCAGTGCTAGAGATTACAGGAGGTACAATCAGCCCCAGCATTTT. Amino acids: CSARDYRRYNQPQHF.

The chain recombines TRBV7-8 with TRBJ2-5, with 9 nucleotides matching TRBD2. Germline CDR1 SGHVS, CDR2 FQNEAQ. The CDR3 totals 19 residues. The ends lost 2 bases at V and 4 bases at J; junction bases unmatched: 17. CDR3 region: CASSLRRPGGRALVETQYF. In DNA form, the CDR3 reads TGTGCCAGCAGCTTAAGGCGGCCGGGCGGGAGGGCCTTGGTAGAGACCCAGTACTTC.

Remarks on this clonotype: An end of the junction differs from the germline gene, which may be a read error. The chain combines TRBV24-1 with TRBJ2-1, with 11 bases that match TRBD2. The length of the CDR3 is 18 residues. The V gene's germline CDR1 is KGHDR and CDR2 SFDVKD. The DNA for the CDR3 is TGTGCCACCGGTGACCCGGGACTAGCGGCCACTTCCCTAAATGAGCAGTTCTTC. This gives the protein CATGDPGLAATSLNEQFF.